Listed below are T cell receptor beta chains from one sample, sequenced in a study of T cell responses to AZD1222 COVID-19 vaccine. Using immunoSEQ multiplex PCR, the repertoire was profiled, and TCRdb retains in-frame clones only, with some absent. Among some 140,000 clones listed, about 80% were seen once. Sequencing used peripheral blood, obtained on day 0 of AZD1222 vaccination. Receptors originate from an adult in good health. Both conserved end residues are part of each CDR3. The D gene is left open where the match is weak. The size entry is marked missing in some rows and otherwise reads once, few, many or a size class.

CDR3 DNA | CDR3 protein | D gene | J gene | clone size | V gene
TGTGCCAGCAGCTCCCGGTGGGACATGAACACTGAAGCTTTCTTT | CASSSRWDMNTEAFF | - | TRBJ1-1 | - | TRBV7-2
TGTGCCAGCAGCTTAAGTCTAGTGACCGGGGAGCTGTTTTTT | CASSLSLVTGELFF | - | TRBJ2-2 | once | TRBV7-3
TGTGCCAGCAGTTTTACCGGGACAGGGGACTACGAGCAGTACTTC | CASSFTGTGDYEQYF | TRBD1 | TRBJ2-7 | - | TRBV28
TGTGCTAGCAGCTTAACAGGGGGCGAGCAGTACTTC | CASSLTGGEQYF | TRBD1 | TRBJ2-7 | - | TRBV7-7
TGTGCCTGGAGACAGGGGCTAAACTCCTACGAGCAGTACTTC | CAWRQGLNSYEQYF | TRBD1 | TRBJ2-7 | - | TRBV30
TGTGCCACCAGTGACATGGACAGGCGCCAAGATACGCAGTATTTT | CATSDMDRRQDTQYF | TRBD1 | TRBJ2-3 | - | TRBV24-1
TGTGCCAGCAGTTCGGGGAGGGGACGTGGCTACACCTTC | CASSSGRGRGYTF | - | TRBJ1-2 | - | TRBV2
TGCGCCAGCAGCTCCGAGGGCCGAGAGACCCAGTACTTC | CASSSEGRETQYF | - | TRBJ2-5 | - | TRBV5-1
TGTGCCAGCAGCCCGGACAGGGCGGGCACCGGGGAGCTGTTTTTT | CASSPDRAGTGELFF | TRBD1 | TRBJ2-2 | - | TRBV7-2
TGCGCCAGCAGCGAGACAGGGGATGAAAAACTGTTTTTT | CASSETGDEKLFF | TRBD1 | TRBJ1-4 | - | TRBV5-1
TGTGCCAGCAGGGGGTGGAGTGAAGCTTTCTTT | CASRGWSEAFF | - | TRBJ1-1 | - | TRBV25-1
TGTGCCAGCAGCTTGCCAACGGCCGCGCGGTACGAGCAGTACTTC | CASSLPTAARYEQYF | - | TRBJ2-7 | - | TRBV5-5
TGTGCCAGCAGTTGGACAGGGACCCGAGAGACCCAGTACTTC | CASSWTGTRETQYF | TRBD1 | TRBJ2-5 | many | TRBV27
TGTGCCAGCAGATGGACGGACCGTACCGATTCACCCCTCCACTTT | CASRWTDRTDSPLHF | - | TRBJ1-6 | - | TRBV6-5
TGTGCCAGCTCCCCGAAGATGACCGGGACAGACGATCAGCCCCAGCATTTT | CASSPKMTGTDDQPQHF | TRBD1 | TRBJ1-5 | - | TRBV18
TGTGCCAGTAGTATAGCAGGGGGGAAGAACACTGAAGCTTTCTTT | CASSIAGGKNTEAFF | TRBD1 | TRBJ1-1 | - | TRBV19
TGTGCCAGCAGCCTTTCCCAGGGAAACATTCAGTACTTC | CASSLSQGNIQYF | - | TRBJ2-4 | - | TRBV5-4
TGTGCCAGCAGACGAGGGACTAGCGGGAACACCGGGGAGCTGTTTTTT | CASRRGTSGNTGELFF | TRBD2 | TRBJ2-2 | once | TRBV28
TGTGCCAGCAGTCCGCGGGCAGGATTTCATTCACCCCTCCACTTT | CASSPRAGFHSPLHF | - | TRBJ1-6 | once | TRBV28
TGTGCCAGCAGTTTACAAGATGAGCAGTTCTTC | CASSLQDEQFF | - | TRBJ2-1 | - | TRBV12-3/TRBV12-4
TGTGCCAGTAGTTACGCTGGAAGACGAGAGCAGTACTTC | CASSYAGRREQYF | - | TRBJ2-7 | - | TRBV19
TGTGCCAGCAGCCCATCAGGGGCAGAGACCCAGTACTTC | CASSPSGAETQYF | - | TRBJ2-5 | - | TRBV3-1/TRBV3-2
TGTGCCAGCAGTTCCCCTGGGGACAGGTCCTACGAGCAGTACTTC | CASSSPGDRSYEQYF | TRBD1 | TRBJ2-7 | - | TRBV27
TGTGCCAGCAGCACCTTTAGGGGACAGGGAGGGACCTACAATGAGCAGTTCTTC | CASSTFRGQGGTYNEQFF | TRBD1 | TRBJ2-1 | - | TRBV7-9
TGCGCCAGCAGCTTGGTTCCGGGGAGTCAGCCCCAGCATTTT | CASSLVPGSQPQHF | - | TRBJ1-5 | - | TRBV5-1
TGTGCCAGCAGTTTATCGGGGAGTAGGCCCACGCCCCAGCATTTT | CASSLSGSRPTPQHF | - | TRBJ1-5 | once | TRBV27
TGTGCCAGCAGTTTAGCAGGGAGAGTAGCTTTCTTT | CASSLAGRVAFF | - | TRBJ1-1 | - | TRBV28
TGTGCCAGCAGCTTAGCAAACAGGGCCAGCAATCAGCCCCAGCATTTT | CASSLANRASNQPQHF | - | TRBJ1-5 | few | TRBV7-8
TGTGCCAGCAGCTTGGGCGCGGGGACAGGAACCTACAATGAGCAGTTCTTC | CASSLGAGTGTYNEQFF | TRBD1 | TRBJ2-1 | - | TRBV5-4
TGTGCCAGCAGCTTAGGTGGCCTTGGTGAAAAACTGTTTTTT | CASSLGGLGEKLFF | - | TRBJ1-4 | - | TRBV11-2
TGCAGCGTTGAGACAGGGTTTTCTTATGGCTACACCTTC | CSVETGFSYGYTF | TRBD1 | TRBJ1-2 | - | TRBV29-1
TGTGCCAGCAGCTTGAAGCTGGGTACCTACGAGCAGTACTTC | CASSLKLGTYEQYF | - | TRBJ2-7 | - | TRBV5-6
TGTGCCAGCAGTCGCGAGGGGGCTCATCAGCCCCAGCATTTT | CASSREGAHQPQHF | TRBD1 | TRBJ1-5 | - | TRBV27
TGTGCCAGCAGCCCCGGTAGGCAGGGGACTTCACCCCTCCACTTT | CASSPGRQGTSPLHF | - | TRBJ1-6 | - | TRBV6-5
TGTGCCAGCAGCTTCGGGACAGGTAGTGGCAATCAGCCCCAGCATTTT | CASSFGTGSGNQPQHF | TRBD1 | TRBJ1-5 | - | TRBV5-8
TGTGCCAGTAGTATAGATGATACAGGGAGATTGGCAGAACATTTT | CASSIDDTGRLAEHF | - | TRBJ1-5 | - | TRBV19
TGCGCCAGCAGCCTTCCTGGGGCAGGGGGGGACTATGGCTACACCTTC | CASSLPGAGGDYGYTF | TRBD1 | TRBJ1-2 | - | TRBV4-1
TGTGCCAGCAGTGTCCCTGACAGGGGCGGCATGAGCAATCAGCCCCAGCATTTT | CASSVPDRGGMSNQPQHF | TRBD1 | TRBJ1-5 | - | TRBV2
TGTGCCAGCAGTTTGGGGCAGCACACTGAAGCTTTCTTT | CASSLGQHTEAFF | - | TRBJ1-1 | few | TRBV12-3/TRBV12-4
TGTGCCAGCAGCTTCAGGACAGGGGGCGCGGGTGGCTACACCTTC | CASSFRTGGAGGYTF | TRBD1 | TRBJ1-2 | - | TRBV5-6
TGTGCCAGCAGCTTCCGACAGGAGAGGTGGAATGGCTACACCTTC | CASSFRQERWNGYTF | - | TRBJ1-2 | - | TRBV13
TGCGCCAGCAGCTTGGAAGGGTCTGGAAACACCATATATTTT | CASSLEGSGNTIYF | - | TRBJ1-3 | few | TRBV5-1
TGTGCCAGTAGTATACAGGGGAGCAATCAGCCCCAGCATTTT | CASSIQGSNQPQHF | - | TRBJ1-5 | large | TRBV19
TGTGCCAGTTACGGACCCCTAGCCTACGAGCAGTACTTC | CASYGPLAYEQYF | - | TRBJ2-7 | - | TRBV19
TGTGCCAGCAGGTCGACTAGCGGGGGCAAAAACACCGGGGAGCTGTTTTTT | CASRSTSGGKNTGELFF | TRBD2 | TRBJ2-2 | - | TRBV28
TGTGCCAGCAGCCCCCGGGAGGGTAGGCCTTTCTTT | CASSPREGRPFF | - | TRBJ1-1 | - | TRBV3-1/TRBV3-2
TGTGCCAGTAGTAGTTGGACAGGGGCCCTCGGTGGGGCCAACGTCCTGACTTTC | CASSSWTGALGGANVLTF | TRBD1 | TRBJ2-6 | - | TRBV19
TGTGCCAGCACCCACGGGTACAGGGCTGGGGAAAAACTGTTTTTT | CASTHGYRAGEKLFF | - | TRBJ1-4 | once | TRBV6-6
TGCGCCAGCAGCCAAGAAAGATTAGAACTTTATGAAGCTTTCTTT | CASSQERLELYEAFF | - | TRBJ1-1 | - | TRBV4-1
TGTGCCTGGAGGAGACAATCCTCCTACAATGAGCAGTTCTTC | CAWRRQSSYNEQFF | - | TRBJ2-1 | - | TRBV30
TGTGCCAGCTCACCCACTTCTAATATGAACACTGAAGCTTTCTTT | CASSPTSNMNTEAFF | - | TRBJ1-1 | - | TRBV18
TGTGCCAGCAGTTTATCTTGGGAGAACACTGAAGCTTTCTTT | CASSLSWENTEAFF | - | TRBJ1-1 | - | TRBV27
TGTGCCAGCAGCCCCGGGACAGGGGGCACCTATGGCTACACCTTC | CASSPGTGGTYGYTF | TRBD1 | TRBJ1-2 | - | TRBV7-9
TGTGCCAGCATGGAAAATCCAGGGCGCTCGGGAACTGAAGCTTTCTTT | CASMENPGRSGTEAFF | - | TRBJ1-1 | - | TRBV21-1